The 30 T cell receptor beta chains below come from one sample, sequenced in a study of blood T cell repertoires in COVID-19. Profiled with immunoSEQ multiplex PCR; TCRdb holds only in-frame clones, not every one. The table lists about 160,000 clones, around 90% of them singletons. Material for sequencing was peripheral blood. The receptors derive from a woman aged 60-75 years who had recovered from COVID-19.

This clone was seen a single time. This chain links TRBV5-1 with TRBJ2-7; perhaps TRBD2 as D (6 bases). Trimming pared 5 bases from V and 3 bases from J, leaving 12 bases between. In germline, CDR1 is SGHRS, CDR2 YFSETQ. The CDR3 contains 13 residues. The CDR3 sequence: CASSGAGNYEQYF. CDR3 nucleotides: TGCGCCAGCAGTGGGGCGGGGAACTACGAGCAGTACTTC.

The chain employs TRBV7-8 and TRBJ1-1; 9 bases agree with TRBD1. Germline V CDR1 and CDR2: SGHVS, FQNEAQ. CDR3 length equals 16 residues. The V gene end was trimmed by 5 bases and the J gene end by 0 bases; junction bases not matched to a gene: 7. For the CDR3, the DNA is TGTGCCAGCAGCGCCTGGGGGACAGGGATGAACACTGAAGCTTTCTTT. Amino acid sequence: CASSAWGTGMNTEAFF.

V is TRBV10-1 and J is TRBJ2-6, with D perhaps matching TRBD2 (5 bases). Per germline, CDR1 WNHNN and CDR2 SYGVQD (reference sequence). V lost 10 bases to trimming and J lost 0 bases, with 19 bases between them. The CDR3 has 17 residues. This CDR3 reads CATLWIAGDSGANVLTF. The CDR3 DNA follows: TGCGCCACCCTGTGGATCGCGGGCGACTCTGGGGCCAACGTCCTGACTTTC.

The V call is TRBV19, the J call TRBJ2-5, with 10 bases fitting TRBD2. Per germline, CDR1 LNHDA and CDR2 SQIVND (reference sequence). CDR3 length equals 13 residues. V trimming: 8 bases; J trimming: 5 bases; junction bases outside the gene matches: 5. The CDR3 bases are TGTGCCAGTCGTAGCGGGGGGACGGAGACCCAGTACTTC. It is translated as CASRSGGTETQYF.

This chain joins TRBV28 and TRBJ2-5, with 12 bases that match TRBD1. V dropped 6 bases and J dropped 2; count of bases not matched to a gene: 7. CDR1 and CDR2 from the germline V gene are MDHEN and SYDVKM. CDR3 length: 16 amino acids. The CDR3 bases are TGTGCCAGCAGCGGGACAGGGGGCTTTATACAAGAGACCCAGTACTTC. Its translation is CASSGTGGFIQETQYF.

The chain uses TRBV19 and TRBJ1-5, with D possibly TRBD1 on 5 matching bases. Trimming shortened V by 7 bases and J by 3 bases, and 7 bases separated the two germline ends. CDR3 length: 12 amino acids. Germline V CDR1 and CDR2: LNHDA, SQIVND (reference sequence). CDR3 protein: CASTGYNQPQHF. In DNA, the CDR3 is TGTGCCAGTACAGGGTACAATCAGCCCCAGCATTTT.

The rearrangement joins TRBV5-4 to TRBJ2-2; D is unresolved. The CDR3 covers 16 residues. Germline-derived CDR1 and CDR2 are SGHNT and YYREEE (reference sequence). Trimming took off 4 bases at V and 5 bases at J, with 18 bases between the two ends. CDR3 protein: CASSIFSSGLTGELFF. CDR3 DNA sequence: TGTGCCAGCAGCATTTTTTCTTCGGGTCTTACCGGGGAGCTGTTTTTT.

The chain is built from TRBV15 and TRBJ1-2; 7 nucleotides match TRBD1. V lost 0 bases to trimming and J lost 8 bases; unmatched junction nucleotides: 12. CDR1 and CDR2 (germline): LNHNV, YYDKDF (reference sequence). This CDR3 spans 16 amino acids. The CDR3 spells CATSRDHRKGARGYTF. The CDR3 nucleotides read TGTGCCACCAGCAGAGATCATAGGAAGGGGGCACGGGGCTACACCTTC.

This chain links TRBV19 with TRBJ2-7; no clear D. Germline V gives CDR1 LNHDA, CDR2 SQIVND (reference sequence). The V gene lost 4 bases and the J gene lost 0 bases, with 13 bases spanning the gap. CDR3 length: 15 amino acids. The CDR3 region is CASSTQAHPSYEQYF. The CDR3 DNA reads as TGTGCCAGTAGTACTCAGGCTCACCCCTCCTACGAGCAGTACTTC.

The gene calls are TRBV5-1 and TRBJ1-1; 7 bases align to TRBD1. The CDR3 runs to 15 residues. V shed 2 bases, J shed 1 base, and the junction held 5 bases outside the gene matches. The germline gives CDR1 SGHRS, CDR2 YFSETQ. The CDR3 sequence is CASSFPNRGNTEAFF. The CDR3 nucleotides are TGCGCCAGCAGCTTCCCAAACAGGGGGAACACTGAAGCTTTCTTT.

This chain links TRBV28 with TRBJ1-2, with a possible D match to TRBD1 (5 bases). CDR3 size: 14 residues. Trimming removed 5 bases from V and 4 bases from J, with 14 bases in between. Looked up from germline, CDR1 is MDHEN and CDR2 is SYDVKM. Written as DNA, the CDR3 is TGTGCCAGCAGTATCCTCGGGGGGAGCTATGGCTACACCTTC. Amino acid sequence: CASSILGGSYGYTF.

This sequence joins TRBV6-1 and TRBJ2-2, with 10 bases lining up with TRBD2. The CDR3 is made up of 16 amino acids. The germline gives CDR1 MNHNS, CDR2 SASEGT. V shed 4 bases and J 0 bases; nucleotides not matched to a gene: 2. CDR3 in amino acids: CASSASGGANTGELFF. The CDR3 DNA is TGTGCCAGCAGTGCTAGCGGGGGAGCGAACACCGGGGAGCTGTTTTTT.

The V call is TRBV4-1, the J call TRBJ2-1; D is perhaps TRBD2 (6 bases). The CDR3 sequence is 16 residues long. Trimming removed 0 bases from V and 0 bases from J, with 9 bases in between. Germline V CDR1 and CDR2: MGHRA, YSYEKL. The CDR3 coding sequence is TGCGCCAGCAGCCAAGAGGGACTTTACTCCTACAATGAGCAGTTCTTC. Its translation is CASSQEGLYSYNEQFF.

The chain is built from TRBV24-1 and TRBJ1-1; D not resolved. V lost 4 bases to trimming and J lost 5 bases, with 4 bases between them. Germline V gives CDR1 KGHDR, CDR2 SFDVKD. The CDR3 runs 11 residues. The CDR3 sequence is CATSDGTEAFF. CDR3 sequence (DNA): TGTGCCACCAGTGACGGGACTGAAGCTTTCTTT.

V is TRBV2 and J is TRBJ2-2, with D perhaps matching TRBD2 (6 bases). Trimming pared 5 bases from V and 6 bases from J, leaving 22 bases between. Germline V gene lookup returns CDR1 SNHLY and CDR2 FYNNEI. This CDR3 has 17 amino acids. The CDR3 protein is CASSMTGPGVWSGELFF. CDR3 nucleotide sequence: TGTGCCAGCAGTATGACCGGACCGGGGGTTTGGTCCGGGGAGCTGTTTTTT.

The rearrangement uses TRBV29-1 and TRBJ2-7, with 7 nucleotides matching TRBD1. After removal of 2 bases from V and 5 bases from J, the junction contained 6 bases not matched to a gene. There are 13 residues in the CDR3. CDR1 is SQVTM, CDR2 ANQGSEA, per germline. Written as DNA, the CDR3 is TGCAGCGTTGAATGGACAGGTGGCAACGAGCAGTACTTC. Translated: CSVEWTGGNEQYF.

V gene TRBV7-9 combines with J gene TRBJ2-5; perhaps TRBD2 as D (7 bases). This CDR3 has 15 residues. V was pared by 6 bases and J by 2 bases, with 16 bases between. Germline lookup yields CDR1 SEHNR and CDR2 FQNEAQ (reference sequence). In DNA, the CDR3 is TGTGCCAGCAGGCCGGCAGGGAGGGGGCAAGAGACCCAGTACTTC. Protein product: CASRPAGRGQETQYF.

V gene TRBV7-2 combines with J gene TRBJ1-3; unclear D gene. The CDR3 covers 14 residues. The V gene's germline CDR1 is SGHTA and CDR2 FQGNSA. V lost 4 bases to trimming and J lost 0 bases, with 7 bases between them. CDR3 coding DNA: TGTGCCAGCAGCTACGGGAGCTCTGGAAACACCATATATTTT. Its protein is CASSYGSSGNTIYF.

This clone was observed a few times. This rearrangement joins TRBV25-1 to TRBJ2-2; possible D gene TRBD2, 5 bases. Trimming stripped 4 bases from V and 0 bases from J, with 9 bases between. Germline CDR1 and CDR2: MGHDK and SYGVNS. The CDR3 spans 15 residues. The CDR3 loop is CASSVTGSNTGELFF. CDR3 sequence (DNA): TGTGCCAGCAGTGTGACGGGGTCGAACACCGGGGAGCTGTTTTTT.

The chain joins TRBV5-1 to TRBJ2-7, with TRBD1 identical over 8 bases. CDR1 is SGHRS and CDR2 is YFSETQ in the germline V gene. The CDR3 has 14 residues. J was trimmed by 7 bases and V by 0 bases; bases with no gene match: 6. CDR3 DNA sequence: TGCGCCAGCAGCTTGGGGACGACAGGGGATGAGCAGTACTTC. This encodes CASSLGTTGDEQYF.

Points on this clone: At the DNA level, this CDR3 is encoded by other sequences in the same sample as well. The CDR3 coding sequence is TGTGCCAGCAGTTTGACGGGATCCACAGATACGCAGTATTTT. Amino acids: CASSLTGSTDTQYF. The chain couples TRBV7-9 to TRBJ2-3, with a possible D match to TRBD2 (5 bases). Trimming took off 6 bases at V and 2 bases at J, with 12 bases between the two ends. The CDR3 loop spans 14 amino acids. CDR1 and CDR2 (germline): SEHNR, FQNEAQ (reference sequence).

The chain uses TRBV15 and TRBJ1-4; D gene uncertain. Germline V lookup: CDR1 LNHNV, CDR2 YYDKDF (reference sequence). The length of the CDR3 is 18 residues. The ends were cut back, 1 base at V and 4 bases at J, with 19 bases in the middle. CDR3 in amino acids: CATSRVTSVDTLNEKLFF. As DNA, the CDR3 is TGTGCCACCAGCAGAGTAACGTCAGTCGACACCCTTAATGAAAAACTGTTTTTT.

This clone was detected only a few times. The chain uses TRBV5-4 and TRBJ1-6, with 9 nucleotides matching TRBD1. The CDR3 runs 15 residues. Trimming cost V 5 bases and J 9 bases; bases outside gene matches: 9. Germline V CDR1 and CDR2: SGHNT, YYREEE (reference sequence). The CDR3 region has the DNA TGTGCCAGCAGGATACAGGGGGCGCGGATTTCACCCCTCCACTTT. It translates to CASRIQGARISPLHF.

The J gene is TRBJ2-1, the V gene TRBV3-1 (or the pseudogene TRBV3-2); 9 bases are a match to TRBD1. CDR1 and CDR2 from the germline V gene are LGHDT and YNNKEL (reference sequence). Losses at the gene ends were 1 base for V and 4 bases for J; bases not matched to a gene: 2. CDR3 length: 15 amino acids. CDR3 residues: CASSQGGTGYNEQFF. The CDR3 nucleotides are TGTGCCAGCAGCCAAGGGGGGACAGGGTACAATGAGCAGTTCTTC.

The rearrangement joins TRBV29-1 to TRBJ2-6; 9 bases line up with TRBD1. V dropped 5 bases and J dropped 2; count of bases not matched to a gene: 13. This CDR3 is built from 18 residues. CDR1 and CDR2 (germline): SQVTM, ANQGSEA. The CDR3 loop is CSVRVTGTGNPGANVLTF. The CDR3 coding sequence is TGCAGCGTTAGGGTCACCGGGACAGGGAACCCTGGGGCCAACGTCCTGACTTTC. Drawing the rest from reference TRBV29-1 and TRBJ2-6, the complete variable domain is SAVISQKPSRDICQRGTSLTIQCQVDSQVTMMFWYRQQPGQSLTLIATANQGSEATYESGFVIDKFPISRPNLTFSTLTVSNMSPEDSSIYLCSVRVTGTGNPGANVLTFGAGSRLTVL.

The rearrangement uses TRBV6-6 and TRBJ2-5, with 7 bases fitting TRBD2. Unmatched junction bases numbered 6, after V lost 6 bases and J lost 5 bases. The V gene's germline CDR1 is MNHNY and CDR2 SVGAGI (reference sequence). The CDR3 covers 13 residues. The CDR3 reads CASSGREGETQYF. CDR3 sequence (DNA): TGTGCCAGCAGCGGCAGGGAGGGGGAGACCCAGTACTTC.

In DNA form, the CDR3 reads TGCGCCAGCAGCCAGACTCACACAGATACGCAGTATTTT. Its protein product is CASSQTHTDTQYF. The rearrangement joins TRBV5-1 to TRBJ2-3; no clear D. Looked up from germline, CDR1 is SGHRS and CDR2 is YFSETQ. This CDR3 comprises 13 residues. The ends were cut back, 4 bases at V and 2 bases at J, with 8 bases in the middle.

CDR3 sequence reads: CASSTTTGSTEAFF. The CDR3, as DNA: TGCGCCAGCAGCACCACGACAGGGAGCACTGAAGCTTTCTTT. The chain carries TRBV5-1 and TRBJ1-1, with 7 bases lining up with TRBD1. The CDR3 extends over 14 amino acids. The germline CDR1 and CDR2 sequences are SGHRS and YFSETQ. The V segment lost 4 bases and the J segment 4 bases; nucleotides outside the gene matches: 7.

The chain is built from TRBV6-5 and TRBJ2-1, with 8 positions matching TRBD1. The CDR3 spans 15 residues. Germline V gene data show CDR1 as MNHEY and CDR2 as SVGAGI. V lost 2 bases and J lost 1; bases outside the gene matches: 1. This chain's CDR3 is CASSYDRGSYNEQFF. As DNA, the CDR3 is TGTGCCAGCAGTTACGACAGGGGTTCCTACAATGAGCAGTTCTTC.

This sequence joins TRBV28 and TRBJ1-1; the D gene is possibly TRBD1 (6 bases). The CDR3 has 14 residues. The V end was cut by 5 bases, the J end by 2 bases, with 12 bases between. The germline gives CDR1 MDHEN, CDR2 SYDVKM. CDR3 sequence reads: CASSRTGINTEAFF. CDR3 nucleotide sequence: TGTGCCAGCAGTCGTACAGGGATCAACACTGAAGCTTTCTTT.